Reported below is one T cell receptor beta chain. The specificity of this receptor is unknown. One base away there is no much larger clone; base qualities are not given. The cohort was made up of about 610 healthy bone marrow donors. All cohort members were sampled while nominally healthy, although unrecorded immune exposures were likely present. The donor was CMV seropositive and was included in the group of about 290 seropositive cohort members. Every donor gave a peripheral blood sample, and the peripheral blood mononuclear cells from that sample were used for TCR beta sequencing. The Qiagen DNeasy Blood Extraction Kit was used to extract genomic DNA from the blood cell samples. Trimming removed 0 bases from V and 4 bases from J, leaving 12 bases between the germline ends. There are 15 amino acids in the CDR3, from cysteine to phenylalanine inclusive. Just the 45-base CDR3 DNA is kept, in frame starting at base 1. Looking up the germline V gene yields CDR1 MRHNA and CDR2 SNTAGT.

This sample was taken from a study of cytomegalovirus exposure and HLA in healthy donors (TCRdb year 2017). For context, the study as a whole: According to an earlier analysis of 550 to 700 of the donors, some 180 million T cells yielded 90 million to 130 million unique TCR beta sequences and about 300 Gb of sequence data. Approximately 300 gigabases of sequencing data and 70 million to 85 million unique TCR sequences were included in an early release covering about 700 HLA-typed donors. A later genetic analysis took genome-wide SNP genotypes for about 55% of the 666 donors and used that subset as a discovery cohort. A later analysis re-analyzed previously published TCR beta repertoires from several hundred donors and added high-resolution HLA genotyping to study TCR occurrence patterns. The study was designed to test whether signatures of past pathogen exposure could be identified by cataloging public T cell receptors. To predict cytomegalovirus infection status, the study combined high-throughput TCR immunosequencing, statistical association of individual TCRs with disease status, and machine learning. Across 398 genotyped donors of the cohort, an average of about 240,000 unique TCR beta nucleotide sequences per donor were sequenced, and roughly a sixth of those sequences were non-productive. Alongside the repertoire data, information on donor age, sex, ethnicity and CMV serostatus was compiled. Class I and class II HLA loci were covered by the typing at four-digit resolution. The number of donors typed differed by locus, with 629-630 for A, B, C, DRB1 and DQB1, roughly 550 for DQA1, 600 to 610 for DPA1, and around 460 for DPB1. Four or five DR-DQ haplotypes were treated as single units for association and clustering because of strong linkage in the cohort. Every repertoire in the discovery cohort had been generated on one and the same sequencing platform. Of the roughly 420 genotyped donors, roughly 76% were placed in the genetic ancestry cluster associated with self-reported Caucasian donors. An earlier analysis of several hundred of the donors applied high-throughput TCR beta sequencing to assess whether each TCR beta V gene segment acted as functional or pseudogenic. Using immunosequencing, the study profiled T cell repertoires from around 680 subjects and related those repertoires to cytomegalovirus serostatus. A separate validation cohort of roughly 110 different subjects was used in addition to the 666-subject first cohort. In the later analysis, no new phenotypic data were used to find candidate immune exposures; instead, reliance was placed on TCR beta sequences and their occurrence across donors.

Overall study outcomes, separate from this receptor: Approximately 18 rarely observed V segments, including chromosome 9 orphons, were excluded from the earlier analysis of 550 to 700 of the donors because counts were too low. Across donors, most TCR sequences were observed very rarely, whereas some public TCRs were present in many individuals. An earlier analysis of approximately 540 of the donors showed that most TCR beta V segments appeared in productive rearrangements either about 87% or about 30% of the time, which broadly matched IMGT annotations. The study listed 164 TCR beta chains as associated with cytomegalovirus. In this cohort, only TCR beta chains were sequenced, and detectable features were limited by the absence of alpha or paired-chain data. A later analysis found that TCR association rates varied across HLA loci, with DRB1 alleles showing the most associated TCRs and HLA-C alleles the fewest. The classifier was reported to diagnose cytomegalovirus status with high specificity and sensitivity in both the original cohort and the validation cohort. A further reported finding was that TCR beta sequences accurately predicted the HLA-A and HLA-B alleles for most subjects in the first cohort. Most CMV-associated TCR beta chains appeared to be HLA-restricted in a later analysis, and the HLA associations seemed to be driven largely by CMV exposure. At a false discovery rate of 0.05, a later analysis linked some 17,000 TCR beta sequences to specific HLA alleles. CMV serostatus was the only immune exposure information available for the cohort. A later genetic analysis reported fewer N-insertions in productive TCRs among donors in an Asian-associated ancestry cluster than the approximately 700-donor mean. In a later genetic analysis, a missense DCLRE1C variant was associated with V-gene and J-gene trimming of TCR beta chains, and the association was replicated in an independent cohort. In a later analysis, several top co-occurrence clusters were reported to appear linked to parvovirus B19, influenza, CMV and Epstein-Barr virus. In a later analysis, HLA-associated TCR beta chains showed more clonal expansion and lower generation probabilities than non-associated chains that were equally common. Assigning TCR associations to individual alleles was difficult when HLA alleles, especially DR and DQ, strongly co-occurred. Because HLA typing was unavailable for some donors at each locus, only the typed subset was used in association tests. Some IMGT-functional V segments, including TRBV6-2 and TRBV6-3, could not be distinguished by the 87-base-pair reads and were therefore excluded. The presence/absence analyses assumed that sequencing depth was roughly uniform across donors, and that assumption may not be true. According to the authors, the approach could potentially be generalized to other disease states and immunological phenotypes. Linkage disequilibrium might explain the correlated functional status among segregating V segments, but an unknown experimental factor could not be excluded. A cluster of highly shared sequence variants was judged likely to be a technical artifact of the sequencing pipeline. In vitro tests confirmed that a few of the cytomegalovirus-associated TCR beta chains recognize cytomegalovirus antigens.

Library preparation was by the immunoSEQ multiplex PCR assay. A mixture of 60 forward primers for TCR Vbeta segments and 13 reverse primers for TCR Jbeta segments was used in the multiplex PCR. The CDR3 region of rearranged TCR beta genes was amplified from genomic DNA with a multiplex PCR assay. On the Illumina HiSeq System, the amplified TCR beta libraries were sequenced as 87-base-pair reads. The paper's processing steps were these. A later analysis counted 65 million to 90 million unique TCR beta chains across the roughly 700 repertoires, and approximately 11 million of these chains were shared by at least two donors. Raw reads were error-corrected and collapsed into unique sequences by a nearest-neighbor algorithm in which closely related sequences were merged to remove PCR and sequencing errors. CDR3 sequences were aligned to IMGT reference sequences to assign V, D and J gene segments. For a sequence to be retained, at least a six-nucleotide match to both a V gene segment and a J gene segment was required. A rearrangement was called productive if the CDR3 had no stop codons and remained in frame with V and J, and every other rearrangement was called non-productive. CDR3 was defined by IMGT convention, running from the second conserved V-encoded cysteine to the conserved J-encoded phenylalanine. The earlier analysis of about 620 of the donors excluded sequences that lacked an unambiguous match to a single V gene segment. In an earlier analysis of roughly 500 of the donors, V segments were called functional above 56.7% productive rearrangements and were called segregating when the between-donor standard deviation exceeded 5%. A statistical classification framework was built to diagnose cytomegalovirus status from the catalog of TCR beta chain sequences. V and J gene assignment, in a later analysis, came from comparing TCR nucleotide sequences with IMGT/GENE-DB human TR gene sequences. Using the TCRdist pipeline, a later analysis assigned CDR3 sequences along with most-parsimonious VDJ recombination scenarios. In a later analysis, each TCR beta chain was defined by its CDR3 amino acid sequence together with its V-gene family, and reads without a unique V-gene family were excluded. To address suspected cross-contamination and a sequencing artifact, a later analysis removed 550 to 750 highly shared, low-generation-probability nucleotide sequences. In a later analysis, a clonal expansion index for each public chain was calculated from normalized within-repertoire ranks of inferred template counts. In a later analysis, generation probabilities were computed using a VDJ recombination model fitted to out-of-frame rearrangements, and the results were checked against IGoR. In a later analysis, TCR-TCR, TCR-HLA and TCR-CMV co-occurrence was scored with hypergeometric tests, and a repertoire-size bias correction was applied to TCR pairs. In a later analysis, false discovery rates were estimated by permuting HLA or CMV assignments 20 times. In a later analysis, co-occurring TCRs were grouped using DBSCAN, and TCRdist sequence similarity was added for clustering within HLA-allele-positive subsets. Repertoires with fewer than 30,000 or more than 120,000 public chains were left out of co-occurrence clustering, as were four to six repertoires with anomalous nucleotide sharing. The table comes from immuneACCESS by way of TCRdb, which keeps in-frame sequences with V and J called. Part of the clones is missing from these tables; in studies checked, under half for an unresolved V gene and the rest for unknown reasons. The V and J calls and the clone size are those of that table, but D and trimming were determined from the DNA. The sample yields 80,000 to 100,000 clones; 70% to 80% were counted once. The leading ten clones occupy around 22% of the sample.

The rearrangement combines TRBV6-4 with TRBJ2-5, with TRBD2 perhaps the D gene, on 6 matching bases. The sample taken for sequencing was PBMCs. The receptor's source is a man under 40 in good health and CMV-seropositive. The CDR3 reads CASSDSLTRGETQYF. The DNA reads as follows: TGTGCCAGCAGTGACTCTTTGACTAGGGGAGAGACCCAGTACTTC.